Described below is a single TCR beta chain sequence and its context. Antigen: not known. This record comes from a study of cytomegalovirus exposure and HLA in healthy donors. Whole-study context: Early release data held tens of millions of unique TCRs from HLA-typed donors. Whole-study results and caveats: Many donors shared some public TCRs, even though most TCR sequences were rare. Some V segments could not be told apart, so they were left out, TRBV6-2 and TRBV6-3 among them.

In germline, CDR1 is MNHEY, CDR2 SMNVEV (reference sequence). The CDR3 covers 13 residues. A multiplex PCR was run with 60 Vbeta primers and 13 Jbeta primers. Assay used: immunoSEQ multiplex PCR; TCRdb lists only in-frame clones, some missing. In the table there are about 190,000 clones, 81% of which are singletons. Although they were nominally healthy when sampled, donors likely had unrecorded immune exposures. The sample comprised PBMCs. The sequence derives from a man aged 50 to 60 in good health and CMV-seronegative. The rearrangement uses TRBV27 and TRBJ2-5, with D possibly matching TRBD2 (5 bases). The tail of the sequence fits TRBJ2-7 better, so the J call may be wrong. The CDR3 is CASSLGRIYEQYF. The CDR3 bases are TGTGCCAGCAGTTTGGGGAGAATCTACGAGCAGTACTTC.